Sequencing of this TCR beta chain was carried out in a study of OX40 agonist ivuxolimab in advanced cancers. As for the study more broadly: The costimulatory receptor OX40 (CD134) was targeted by ivuxolimab, a fully human IgG2 agonistic monoclonal antibody. Intravenous ivuxolimab was administered to patients every 2 weeks at six dose levels: 0.01, 0.1, 0.3, 1.5, 3 and 10 mg/kg. Of the approximately 53 patients in dose escalation, around 19 had hepatocellular carcinoma, about 15 had melanoma, 9 had renal cell carcinoma and 9 had head and neck cancer. In the dose-escalation cohort, 70% to 85% of patients were male, and the mean age was around 60 years, with a range of roughly 20 to 80. Patients were allowed to have had prior anti-PD-1, anti-PD-L1 or anti-CTLA-4 therapy, and 40% of the dose-escalation patients had previously received checkpoint inhibitors. Partial responses were achieved by three dose-escalation patients, of whom one had hepatocellular carcinoma and two had cutaneous melanoma. The purpose of peripheral TCRbeta sequencing was to test whether ivuxolimab changed TCR sequence diversity and led to clonal T-cell expansion. The paper reports the monotherapy dose-escalation portion (N of about 47 patients) of the phase I ivuxolimab trial.

To sequence the TCRbeta CDR3 region, genomic DNA was isolated from the sorted cells. The immunoSEQ Assay was used for sequencing of TCRbeta CDR3 regions. The table comes from immuneACCESS by way of TCRdb, which keeps in-frame sequences with V and J called. Part of the clones is missing from these tables; in studies checked, under half for an unresolved V gene and the rest for unknown reasons. The sample yields approximately 55,000 clones; around 90% were counted once. Approximately 16% of the sample goes to the ten largest clones. The trial excluded patients who had a history of autoimmune disease or who were on systemic immunosuppression. Peripheral blood for TCR sequencing was drawn from every dose cohort at baseline, at cycle 4 day 1 and at cycle 7 day 1. Samples were obtained from an open-label, multicenter, first-in-human phase I dose-escalation trial of ivuxolimab. Adults with locally advanced or metastatic melanoma, renal cell, hepatocellular, or head and neck squamous cell carcinoma were enrolled in the trial. Before TCR sequencing, CD4+ T cells and CD8+ T cells were sorted from peripheral blood as separate populations.

Concerning this clone itself: The target of this receptor is not known. No base qualities exist here, and no much larger clone lies one base off it.

Broad study findings and their caveats: Antigen specificity was not determined for the clonally expanded peripheral T cells. On average, CD8+ T cells showed more expanded clones than CD4+ T cells after ivuxolimab. Low levels of normalized T-cell clonal expansion were also seen in some nonresponding patients. Clonal expansion of both CD4+ and CD8+ blood T cells was observed from baseline to week 6 at doses 0.1 to 3.0 mg/kg. In partial responders in the 0.1-3.0 mg/kg groups, normalized peripheral clonal expansion was found to be among the lowest, especially among CD8+ T cells.

Trimming costs V 2 bases and J 2 bases, and their ends lie 10 bases apart. The CDR3 numbers 15 residues from cysteine through phenylalanine. CDR3 DNA only is kept here, 45 bases in frame from base 1. The germline V gene encodes CDR1 KGHSH and CDR2 LQKENI. The sample in question was CD4+ or CD8+ T cells sorted from blood, obtained in a trial of the OX40 agonist ivuxolimab. The chain joins TRBV18 to TRBJ1-5; no D gene call is confident. The source of this sequence is an adult with an advanced solid tumor such as melanoma, head and neck, liver or kidney cancer. The CDR3 loop reads CASSPSSGGNQPQHF. The nucleotide sequence is TGTGCCAGCTCACCATCCAGCGGCGGCAATCAGCCCCAGCATTTT. With the rest looked up from the reference TRBV18 and TRBJ1-5 genes rather than sequenced, the full variable domain is NAGVMQNPRHLVRRRGQEARLRCSPMKGHSHVYWYRQLPEEGLKFMVYLQKENIIDESGMPKERFSAEFPKEGPSILRIQQVVRGDSAAYFCASSPSSGGNQPQHFGDGTRLSIL.